These 26 T cell receptor beta chains were all obtained from the same sample, sequenced in a study of T-cell reconstitution after alpha-beta-depleted transplantation in children. The library targeted TCRbeta and was prepared with unique molecular identifiers. Via MiXCR, TCRdb re-called the PCR reads, giving one row per CDR3 protein. The sample contains 700,000 to 950,000 distinct CDR3 sequences, roughly 16% of which appear only once. This specimen was PBMCs, mostly from graft donor cells, taken 360 days after TCRalphabeta/CD19-depleted stem cell transplant. The receptors derive from a male patient younger than 18 who had a stem cell transplant for acute lymphoblastic leukemia, so the T cells may come from the graft donor.

The table lists this clonotype with many counts. This chain links TRBV20-1 with TRBJ2-1; 8 bases align to TRBD2. CDR1 and CDR2 (germline): DFQATT, SNEGSKA (reference sequence). This CDR3 comprises 14 residues. J lost 4 bases, V lost 5 bases, and 7 bases had no gene match. CDR3 protein: CSAGWTSIYNEQFF. In DNA, the CDR3 is TGCAGTGCTGGATGGACTAGCATATACAATGAGCAGTTCTTC.

The rearrangement links TRBV6-5 to TRBJ2-7, with D tentatively TRBD2 (5 bases). Germline CDR1 reads MNHEY; CDR2 reads SVGAGI. The CDR3 runs 15 residues. V shed 2 bases and J shed 5 bases, with 16 bases lying between them. CDR3 bases: TGTGCCAGCAGTTACAGTAGCGTCGGAGAAAACGAGCAGTACTTC. Protein product: CASSYSSVGENEQYF.

The chain combines TRBV5-1 with TRBJ2-2; D ambiguous. This CDR3 has 13 amino acids. V was trimmed by 7 bases and J by 0 bases, leaving 7 bases between them. Germline V CDR1 and CDR2: SGHRS, YFSETQ. The CDR3 nucleotides are TGCGCCAGCTCTAAGCCGAACACCGGGGAGCTGTTTTTT. Its protein product is CASSKPNTGELFF.

Concerning this clonotype: The conserved final phenylalanine or tryptophan is absent from the CDR3, which likely points to a read error. The chain uses TRBV3-1 and TRBJ2-1, with 7 bases aligning to TRBD2. Germline-derived CDR1 and CDR2 are LGHDT and YNNKEL (reference sequence). This CDR3 comprises 13 residues. J lost 10 bases, V lost 4 bases, and 7 bases had no gene match. Here the CDR3 DNA reads TGTGCCAGCAGCCCCCTACTAGCGTGGGAGCAGTTCTAC. This gives the protein CASSPLLAWEQFY.

This clonotype was counted only a few times. The chain carries TRBV12-3 or TRBV12-4 and TRBJ1-5; D ambiguous. The CDR3 consists of 15 residues. With 8 bases removed from V and 5 bases from J, the gap between germline ends came to 19 bases. CDR3 loop: CASGSRRAAYQPQHF. The CDR3, as DNA: TGTGCCAGCGGATCACGGAGGGCAGCATATCAGCCCCAGCATTTT.

The chain recombines TRBV14 with TRBJ1-1; D might be TRBD1 (5 bases). The germline gives CDR1 SGHDN, CDR2 FVKESK. This CDR3 contains 15 residues. V dropped 1 base and J dropped 5 bases, with 14 bases sitting between them. The CDR3 region has the DNA TGTGCCAGCAGCCAAGTTGCGGGGGGATGGACTGAAGCTTTCTTT. It codes for CASSQVAGGWTEAFF.

The chain combines TRBV6-2 or TRBV6-3 with TRBJ2-1; D possibly corresponds to TRBD2 (5 bases). CDR1 is MNHEY, CDR2 SVGEGT, per germline. This CDR3 has 15 residues. V was shortened by 1 base and J by 3 bases, with 10 bases between the two germline ends. In nucleotides, the CDR3 is TGTGCCAGCAGTTACTTGGGCGGGCGCTACAATGAGCAGTTCTTC. It translates to CASSYLGGRYNEQFF.

CDR3 coding DNA: TGTGCCAGCAGCTTAGGCCCGCTGATAACCCCGGGTCCCTACGAGCAGTACTTC. It codes for CASSLGPLITPGPYEQYF. The chain couples TRBV13 to TRBJ2-7; no firm D call. This CDR3 contains 18 residues. CDR1 is PRHDT and CDR2 is FYEKMQ in the germline V gene (reference sequence). Trimming took off 0 bases at V and 2 bases at J, with 20 bases between the two ends.

This clonotype was picked up a small number of times. This chain links TRBV29-1 with TRBJ2-2; no reliable D call. CDR1 and CDR2 from the germline V gene are SQVTM and ANQGSEA. Trimming took 6 bases from V and 6 from J, leaving 8 bases between them. This CDR3 has 11 amino acids. The CDR3 bases are TGCAGCGTCCTCGCAGCCGGGGAGCTGTTTTTT. Translating gives CSVLAAGELFF.

This clonotype was seen a few times. The CDR3 loop is CSVEGGDLNYGYTF. CDR3 sequence (DNA): TGCAGCGTTGAGGGGGGTGACCTAAACTATGGCTACACCTTC. The chain uses TRBV29-1 and TRBJ1-2; D may be TRBD1 (5 bases). This CDR3 has 14 residues. With 3 bases removed from V and 2 bases from J, the gap between germline ends came to 13 bases. Germline V gene sequence: CDR1 SQVTM, CDR2 ANQGSEA.

The rearrangement joins TRBV12-3 or TRBV12-4 to TRBJ2-7; D perhaps matches TRBD1 (6 bases). The CDR3 extends over 12 amino acids. The germline V and J ends were trimmed by 10 bases and 0 bases, with 10 bases remaining between them. The CDR3: CATGQTSYEQYF. CDR3 bases: TGTGCCACGGGACAAACCTCCTACGAGCAGTACTTC.

This clonotype occurred a few times. The chain combines TRBV20-1 with TRBJ1-2, with D hard to call. The ends were cut back, 6 bases at V and 4 bases at J, with 15 bases in the middle. The V gene's germline CDR1 is DFQATT and CDR2 SNEGSKA (reference sequence). The CDR3 consists of 13 residues. CDR3 in amino acids: CSAIVYGSYGYTF. CDR3 in DNA: TGCAGTGCAATCGTTTACGGTAGCTATGGCTACACCTTC.

At least ten counts were recorded for this clonotype. The CDR3 DNA reads as TGTGCCAGCATTACACCGGGTGACGAGCAGTACTTC. This encodes CASITPGDEQYF. V and J are TRBV27 and TRBJ2-7, with D uncertain. The CDR3 length is 12 residues. V lost 7 bases and J 5 bases, leaving 12 bases between the germline ends. CDR1 is MNHEY and CDR2 is SMNVEV in the germline V gene (reference sequence).

This clonotype has more than one count but fewer than ten. This chain uses TRBV7-9 with TRBJ2-3, with D possibly TRBD1 on 5 matching bases. Germline CDR1 is SEHNR and CDR2 is FQNEAQ (reference sequence). The CDR3 has 15 residues. V was cut by 5 bases and J by 1 base, with 13 bases left in between. The CDR3 DNA reads TGTGCCAGCAGCGTTTACGTACAGGGCACAGATACGCAGTATTTT. Residues: CASSVYVQGTDTQYF.

The sample holds a few counts of this clonotype. The chain combines TRBV27 with TRBJ1-5, with 7 bases aligning to TRBD1. Trimming removed 2 bases from V and 4 bases from J; junction bases left unmatched: 5. Germline V gene lookup returns CDR1 MNHEY and CDR2 SMNVEV (reference sequence). The CDR3 has 15 residues. The CDR3 loop reads CASSLRDSPNQPQHF. The CDR3 DNA follows: TGTGCCAGCAGTTTAAGGGACAGCCCTAATCAGCCCCAGCATTTT.

The chain recombines TRBV20-1 with TRBJ2-3; 10 positions match TRBD2. Looked up from germline, CDR1 is DFQATT and CDR2 is SNEGSKA (reference sequence). Trimming at V came to 6 bases and at J to 2 bases, leaving 8 bases not matched to a gene. The CDR3 runs to 15 residues. For the CDR3, the DNA is TGCAGTGCCTATAAAGCGGGAGGGCCCACAGATACGCAGTATTTT. Translated, it gives CSAYKAGGPTDTQYF.

This clonotype was seen a few times. The chain combines TRBV20-1 with TRBJ1-2; D ambiguous. CDR1 DFQATT and CDR2 SNEGSKA come from the germline V gene (reference sequence). V lost 8 bases and J lost 8, with 21 bases in between. The CDR3 is 13 residues long. This CDR3 is CSPTEGNTYGYTF. The CDR3 nucleotides read TGCAGTCCCACTGAGGGCAATACCTACGGCTACACCTTC.

The V call is TRBV5-6, the J call TRBJ2-5; 7 nucleotides align to TRBD1. V lost 4 bases and J lost 0; bases outside the gene matches: 6. The CDR3 spans 15 residues. The V gene's germline CDR1 is SGHDT and CDR2 YYEEEE. In DNA form, the CDR3 reads TGTGCCAGCAGCCCAGTCGACAGGGACCAAGAGACCCAGTACTTC. Translating it yields CASSPVDRDQETQYF. The full variable domain, its missing parts supplied by reference TRBV5-6 and TRBJ2-5, is DAGVTQSPTHLIKTRGQQVTLRCSPKSGHDTVSWYQQALGQGPQFIFQYYEEEERQRGNFPDRFSGHQFPNYSSELNVNALLLGDSALYLCASSPVDRDQETQYFGPGTRLLVL.

The J gene is TRBJ1-2, the V gene TRBV5-1; no firm D call. Trimming stripped 0 bases from V and 4 bases from J, with 7 bases between. This CDR3 has 13 residues. Germline-derived CDR1 and CDR2 are SGHRS and YFSETQ. The CDR3 here is CASSLALSYGYTF. In DNA, the CDR3 is TGCGCCAGCAGCTTGGCATTGTCCTATGGCTACACCTTC.

This clonotype was seen a handful of times. The V call is TRBV28, the J call TRBJ2-7, with TRBD2 matching over 8 bases. Germline V gene sequence: CDR1 MDHEN, CDR2 SYDVKM. CDR3 length equals 14 residues. V dropped 6 bases and J dropped 5; count of bases not matched to a gene: 9. The CDR3 region is CASRATSDRNEQYF. For the CDR3, the DNA is TGTGCCAGCAGAGCGACTAGCGATAGAAACGAGCAGTACTTC.

This clonotype was recorded many times. V gene TRBV27 combines with J gene TRBJ2-1; 12 bases line up with TRBD2. V shed 5 bases, J shed 7 bases, and the junction held 12 bases outside the gene matches. CDR3 length equals 17 residues. Germline-derived CDR1 and CDR2 are MNHEY and SMNVEV (reference sequence). This chain's CDR3 is CASSPPSSGRDSNEQFF. In DNA form, the CDR3 reads TGTGCCAGCAGTCCTCCGTCTAGCGGGAGGGATAGTAATGAGCAGTTCTTC.

This clonotype came up a few times. This rearrangement joins TRBV5-1 to TRBJ2-1; 9 bases are shared with TRBD2. The germline CDR1 and CDR2 sequences are SGHRS and YFSETQ. The CDR3 runs to 18 residues. The ends lost 1 base at V and 9 bases at J; junction bases unmatched: 17. The CDR3 sequence is CASSLIFWTSAECCEQFF. CDR3 DNA: TGCGCCAGCAGCTTGATATTTTGGACTAGCGCCGAGTGTTGTGAGCAGTTCTTC.

This clonotype was seen repeatedly, ten times or more. This chain links TRBV29-1 with TRBJ2-1; D might be TRBD1 or TRBD2, each matching 5 bases. CDR1 and CDR2 from the germline V gene are SQVTM and ANQGSEA. Trimming pared 4 bases from V and 9 bases from J, leaving 7 bases between. This CDR3 contains 10 residues. CDR3 in amino acids: CSVGGVEQFF. The CDR3 nucleotides are TGCAGCGTTGGAGGGGTTGAGCAGTTCTTC.

This clonotype was counted a single time. The V and J genes are TRBV20-1 and TRBJ2-7, with TRBD2 matching 16 bases. V shed 3 bases and J 2 bases; nucleotides not matched to a gene: 4. The germline gives CDR1 DFQATT, CDR2 SNEGSKA (reference sequence). This CDR3 spans 16 amino acids. The CDR3: CSASPGTSGRAYEQYF. Written as DNA, the CDR3 is TGCAGTGCTAGTCCCGGGACTAGCGGGAGGGCCTACGAGCAGTACTTC.

V gene TRBV20-1 combines with J gene TRBJ1-2; TRBD1 aligns across 7 bases. Per the germline V gene, CDR1 is DFQATT and CDR2 is SNEGSKA (reference sequence). With V trimmed by 0 bases and J by 0 bases, 16 bases remained unmatched. The CDR3 extends over 19 amino acids. The CDR3 loop is CSARDLHADRPSANYGYTF. The CDR3 nucleotides read TGCAGTGCTAGAGATCTGCACGCGGACAGGCCCTCAGCTAACTATGGCTACACCTTC.

This clonotype was recorded many times. The chain is built from TRBV28 and TRBJ2-7, with D possibly TRBD1 on 5 matching bases. Germline V gives CDR1 MDHEN, CDR2 SYDVKM. V was cut by 8 bases and J by 2 bases, with 16 bases left in between. This CDR3 comprises 14 residues. The CDR3 DNA reads TGTGCCAGCTGGGCCAAAAGGGGTACCTACGAGCAGTACTTC. It specifies CASWAKRGTYEQYF.